This TCR beta chain is from a study of response to subunit inactivated influenza vaccine. TCRdb itself ran the RT-PCR reads through MiXCR, one entry per CDR3 protein. This table has over 450,000 distinct CDR3 sequences, 10% to 15% appearing once. This CDR3 is built from 16 residues. The V and J ends lost 0 bases and 6 bases, in that order; junction bases with no gene match: 7. Germline V gene lookup returns CDR1 KGHSH and CDR2 LQKENI. This chain uses TRBV18 with TRBJ2-7, with TRBD2 matching 11 bases. This sequence was found in a man in his forties or fifties who received an inactivated influenza vaccine. The sample consisted of PBMCs from blood, taken more than 35 days after vaccination. This CDR3 reads CASSPPTGTSGREQYF. Written as DNA, the CDR3 is TGTGCCAGCTCACCACCGACCGGGACTAGCGGTCGCGAGCAGTACTTC.